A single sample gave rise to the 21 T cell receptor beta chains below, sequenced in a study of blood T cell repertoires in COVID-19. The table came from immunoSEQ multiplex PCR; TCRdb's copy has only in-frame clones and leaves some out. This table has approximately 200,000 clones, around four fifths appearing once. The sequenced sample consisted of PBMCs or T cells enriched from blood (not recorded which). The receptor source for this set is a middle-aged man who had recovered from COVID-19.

CDR3 sequence: CATTGTSQETQYF. The CDR3 DNA is TGTGCCACCACAGGGACATCCCAAGAGACCCAGTACTTC. The V and J genes are TRBV19 and TRBJ2-5; a weak D match, TRBD1 (6 bases). V shed 10 bases and J shed 1 base, with 13 bases lying between them. The CDR3 is 13 amino acids. CDR1 LNHDA and CDR2 SQIVND come from the germline V gene (reference sequence).

In DNA, the CDR3 is TGTGCCAGCAGCTTGGGACTAGCGGGGAACACAGATACGCAGTATTTT. Translated: CASSLGLAGNTDTQYF. This chain links TRBV13 with TRBJ2-3; 13 bases are shared with TRBD2. The junction had 2 bases not matched to a gene; V was cut back by 3 bases and J by 2 bases. Germline values: CDR1 PRHDT, CDR2 FYEKMQ (reference sequence). The CDR3 is 16 amino acids.

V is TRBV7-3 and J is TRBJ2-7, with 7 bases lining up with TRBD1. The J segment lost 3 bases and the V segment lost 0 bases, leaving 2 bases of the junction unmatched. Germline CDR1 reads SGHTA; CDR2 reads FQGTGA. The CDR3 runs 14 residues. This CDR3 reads CASSLTWDSYEQYF. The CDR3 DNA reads TGTGCCAGCAGCTTAACATGGGACAGCTACGAGCAGTACTTC.

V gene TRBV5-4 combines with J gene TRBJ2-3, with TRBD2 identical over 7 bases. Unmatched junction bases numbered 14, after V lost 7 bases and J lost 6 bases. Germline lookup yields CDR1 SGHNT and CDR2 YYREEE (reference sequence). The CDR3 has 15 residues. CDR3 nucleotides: TGTGCCAGCCGGGGGGAAACAGAAGAGGGTGATACGCAGTATTTT. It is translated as CASRGETEEGDTQYF.

The CDR3 protein is CASRPAGRVTGELFF. DNA for the CDR3: TGTGCCAGCAGGCCCGCGGGGCGGGTCACCGGGGAGCTGTTTTTT. The gene calls are TRBV6-5 and TRBJ2-2; possible D gene TRBD2, 6 bases. The CDR3 extends over 15 amino acids. V dropped 6 bases and J dropped 4 bases, with 15 bases sitting between them. The V gene's germline CDR1 is MNHEY and CDR2 SVGAGI.

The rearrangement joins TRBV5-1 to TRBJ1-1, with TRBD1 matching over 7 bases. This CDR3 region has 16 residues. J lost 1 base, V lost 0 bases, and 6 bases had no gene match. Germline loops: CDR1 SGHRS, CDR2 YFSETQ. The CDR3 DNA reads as TGCGCCAGCAGCTTGGGCCAGGGGGTGTCGAACACTGAAGCTTTCTTT. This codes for CASSLGQGVSNTEAFF.

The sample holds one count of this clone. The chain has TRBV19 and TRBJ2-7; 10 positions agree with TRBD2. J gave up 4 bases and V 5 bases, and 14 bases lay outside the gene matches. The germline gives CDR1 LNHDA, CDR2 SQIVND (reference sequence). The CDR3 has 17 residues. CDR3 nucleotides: TGTGCCAGTAGTTCCCGCGTCCCTTTAGCGGGAGGATACGAGCAGTACTTC. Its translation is CASSSRVPLAGGYEQYF. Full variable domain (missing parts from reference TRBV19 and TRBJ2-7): DGGITQSPKYLFRKEGQNVTLSCEQNLNHDAMYWYRQDPGQGLRLIYYSQIVNDFQKGDIAEGYSVSREKKESFPLTVTSAQKNPTAFYLCASSSRVPLAGGYEQYFGPGTRLTVT.

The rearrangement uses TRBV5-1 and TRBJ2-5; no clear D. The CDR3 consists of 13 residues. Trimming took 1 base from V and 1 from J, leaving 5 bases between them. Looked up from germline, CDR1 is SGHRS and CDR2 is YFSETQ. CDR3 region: CASSLNSQETQYF. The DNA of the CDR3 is TGCGCCAGCAGCTTGAACAGCCAAGAGACCCAGTACTTC.

The CDR3 nucleotides read TGCAGCGCTGGGAGATTTAACTATGGCTACACCTTC. Its translation is CSAGRFNYGYTF. The chain carries TRBV29-1 and TRBJ1-2; D unclear. CDR3 size: 12 residues. Germline lookup yields CDR1 SQVTM and CDR2 ANQGSEA. Trimming took off 7 bases at V and 1 base at J, with 10 bases between the two ends.

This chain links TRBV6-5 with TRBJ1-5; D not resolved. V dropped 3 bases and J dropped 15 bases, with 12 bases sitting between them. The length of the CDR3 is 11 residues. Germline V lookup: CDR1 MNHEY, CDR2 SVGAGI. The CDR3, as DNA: TGTGCCAGCAGTTATGCCGGGTATTGGCATTTT. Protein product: CASSYAGYWHF.

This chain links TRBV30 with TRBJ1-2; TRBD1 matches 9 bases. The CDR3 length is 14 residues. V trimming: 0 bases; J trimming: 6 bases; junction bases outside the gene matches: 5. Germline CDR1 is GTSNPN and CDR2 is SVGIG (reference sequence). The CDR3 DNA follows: TGTGCCTGGAGTGTACAGGGGGCAGGGGATGGCTACACCTTC. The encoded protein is CAWSVQGAGDGYTF.

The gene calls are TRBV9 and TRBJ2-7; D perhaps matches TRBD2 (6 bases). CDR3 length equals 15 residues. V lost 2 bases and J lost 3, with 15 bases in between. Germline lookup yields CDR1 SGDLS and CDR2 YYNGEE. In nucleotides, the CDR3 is TGTGCCAGCAGCGTCGGGGACTCAGGAATCTACGAGCAGTACTTC. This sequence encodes CASSVGDSGIYEQYF.

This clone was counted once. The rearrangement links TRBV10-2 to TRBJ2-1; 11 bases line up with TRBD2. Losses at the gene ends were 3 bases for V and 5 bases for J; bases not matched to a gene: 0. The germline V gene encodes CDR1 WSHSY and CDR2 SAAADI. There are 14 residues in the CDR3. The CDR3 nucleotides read TGCGCCAGCAGTGATAGCGGGAGGGACAATGAGCAGTTCTTC. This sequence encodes CASSDSGRDNEQFF.

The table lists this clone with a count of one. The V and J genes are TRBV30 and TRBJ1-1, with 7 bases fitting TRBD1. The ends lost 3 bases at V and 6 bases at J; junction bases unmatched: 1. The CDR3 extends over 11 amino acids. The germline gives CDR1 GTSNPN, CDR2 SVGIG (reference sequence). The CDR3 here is CAWRTGPEAFF. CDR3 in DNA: TGTGCCTGGAGGACAGGGCCTGAAGCTTTCTTT.

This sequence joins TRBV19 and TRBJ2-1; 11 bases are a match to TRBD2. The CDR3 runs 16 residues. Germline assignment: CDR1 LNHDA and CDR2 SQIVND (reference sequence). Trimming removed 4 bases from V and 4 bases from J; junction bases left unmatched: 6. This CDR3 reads CASSRLAGGPYNEQFF. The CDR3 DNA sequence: TGTGCCAGTAGTAGGTTAGCGGGAGGGCCGTACAATGAGCAGTTCTTC.

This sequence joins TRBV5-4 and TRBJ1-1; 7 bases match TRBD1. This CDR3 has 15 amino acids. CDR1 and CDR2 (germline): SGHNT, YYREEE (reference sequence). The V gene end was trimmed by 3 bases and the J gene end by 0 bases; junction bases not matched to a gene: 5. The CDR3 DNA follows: TGTGCCAGCAGCTCAAGACAGGGATTGAACACTGAAGCTTTCTTT. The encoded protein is CASSSRQGLNTEAFF.

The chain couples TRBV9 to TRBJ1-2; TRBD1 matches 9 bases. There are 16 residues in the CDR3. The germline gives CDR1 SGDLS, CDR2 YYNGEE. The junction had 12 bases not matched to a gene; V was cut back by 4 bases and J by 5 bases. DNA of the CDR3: TGTGCCAGCAGCCAGGGTGGGGGACAGGGAGGATATGGCTACACCTTC. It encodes CASSQGGGQGGYGYTF. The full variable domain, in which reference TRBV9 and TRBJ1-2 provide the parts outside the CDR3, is DSGVTQTPKHLITATGQRVTLRCSPRSGDLSVYWYQQSLDQGLQFLIQYYNGEERAKGNILERFSAQQFPDLHSELNLSSLELGDSALYFCASSQGGGQGGYGYTFGSGTRLTVV.

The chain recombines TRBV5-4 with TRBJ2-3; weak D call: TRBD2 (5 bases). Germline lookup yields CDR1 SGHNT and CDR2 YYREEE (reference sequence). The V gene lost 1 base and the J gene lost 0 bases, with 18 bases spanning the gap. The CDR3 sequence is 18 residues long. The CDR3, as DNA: TGTGCCAGCAGCTTGCTAAGCGGAGGTGGCCTTAGCACAGATACGCAGTATTTT. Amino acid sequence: CASSLLSGGGLSTDTQYF.

The CDR3 spells CATSDPQGAGDEQYF. The CDR3 DNA reads as TGTGCCACCAGTGACCCCCAGGGGGCAGGGGACGAGCAGTACTTC. This chain joins TRBV24-1 and TRBJ2-7; 8 nucleotides match TRBD1. V lost 4 bases and J lost 5; bases outside the gene matches: 9. Germline-derived CDR1 and CDR2 are KGHDR and SFDVKD. The CDR3 covers 15 residues.

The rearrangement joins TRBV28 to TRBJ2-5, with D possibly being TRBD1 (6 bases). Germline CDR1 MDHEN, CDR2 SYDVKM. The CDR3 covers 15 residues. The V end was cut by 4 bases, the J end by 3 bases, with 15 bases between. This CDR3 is CASSSPGVTEETQYF. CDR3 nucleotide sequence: TGTGCCAGCAGTTCCCCAGGGGTAACAGAAGAGACCCAGTACTTC. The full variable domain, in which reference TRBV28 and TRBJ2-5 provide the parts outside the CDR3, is DVKVTQSSRYLVKRTGEKVFLECVQDMDHENMFWYRQDPGLGLRLIYFSYDVKMKEKGDIPEGYSVSREKKERFSLILESASTNQTSMYLCASSSPGVTEETQYFGPGTRLLVL.

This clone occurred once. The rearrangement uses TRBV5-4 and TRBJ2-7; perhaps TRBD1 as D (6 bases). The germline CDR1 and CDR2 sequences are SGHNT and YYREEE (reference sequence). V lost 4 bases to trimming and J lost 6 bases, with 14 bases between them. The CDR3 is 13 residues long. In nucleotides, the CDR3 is TGTGCCAGCAGCCAATTCACAGGGTCCGAGCAGTACGTC. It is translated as CASSQFTGSEQYV.